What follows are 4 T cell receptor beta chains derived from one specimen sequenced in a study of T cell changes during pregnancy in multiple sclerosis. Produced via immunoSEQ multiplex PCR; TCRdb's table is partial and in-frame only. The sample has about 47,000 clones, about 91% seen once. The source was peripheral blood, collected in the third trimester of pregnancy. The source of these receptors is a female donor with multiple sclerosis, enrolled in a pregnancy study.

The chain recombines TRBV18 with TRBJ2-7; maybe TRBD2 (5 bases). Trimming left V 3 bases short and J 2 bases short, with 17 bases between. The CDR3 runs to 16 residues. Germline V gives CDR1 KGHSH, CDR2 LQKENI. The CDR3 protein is CASSPGKMGRTYEQYF. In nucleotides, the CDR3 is TGTGCCAGCTCACCCGGGAAGATGGGCCGGACCTACGAGCAGTACTTC. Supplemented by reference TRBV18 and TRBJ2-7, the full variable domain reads NAGVMQNPRHLVRRRGQEARLRCSPMKGHSHVYWYRQLPEEGLKFMVYLQKENIIDESGMPKERFSAEFPKEGPSILRIQQVVRGDSAAYFCASSPGKMGRTYEQYFGPGTRLTVT.

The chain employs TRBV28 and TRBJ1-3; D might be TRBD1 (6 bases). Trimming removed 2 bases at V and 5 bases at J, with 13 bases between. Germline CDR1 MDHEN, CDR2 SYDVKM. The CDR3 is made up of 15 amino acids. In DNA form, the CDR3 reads TGTGCCAGCAGTTTAGGGGGCCTGGTGAGAAACACCATATATTTT. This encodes CASSLGGLVRNTIYF.

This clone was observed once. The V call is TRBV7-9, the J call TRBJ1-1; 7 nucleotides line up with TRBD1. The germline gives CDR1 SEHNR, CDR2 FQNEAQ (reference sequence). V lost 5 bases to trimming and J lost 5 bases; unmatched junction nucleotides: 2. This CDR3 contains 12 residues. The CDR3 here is CASSPTGTEAFF. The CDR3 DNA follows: TGTGCCAGCAGCCCGACAGGGACTGAAGCTTTCTTT.

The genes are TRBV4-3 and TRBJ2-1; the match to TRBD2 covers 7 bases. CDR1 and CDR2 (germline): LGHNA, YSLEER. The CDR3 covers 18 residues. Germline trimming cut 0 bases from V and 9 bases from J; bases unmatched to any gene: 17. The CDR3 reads CASSQDSWELAEGFEQFF. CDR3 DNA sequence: TGCGCCAGCAGCCAAGATTCGTGGGAGCTAGCGGAGGGGTTTGAGCAGTTCTTC.